The 26 T cell receptor beta chains listed next were all sequenced from one sample in a study of shared clonotypes between healthy human individuals. Measured with immunoSEQ multiplex PCR; TCRdb has only the in-frame clones, and not every one. Among around 1.9 million clones, around 93% were seen once, and the ten largest hold approximately 1.6%. CD45RO-negative cells were positively selected for CCR7, leaving out terminally differentiated effector memory CD45RA+ cells. The sample taken for sequencing was naive CD8+ T cells from PBMCs. The receptors shown here come from a man aged 18 to 30 in good health. Some clones in this sample may be carry-over from other donors' samples.

Turning to this clone: The same CDR3 is also encoded by other DNA sequences in this sample. The chain carries TRBV9 and TRBJ2-2; no definite D call. This CDR3 contains 12 residues. CDR1 is SGDLS, CDR2 YYNGEE, per germline. The germline V and J ends were trimmed by 2 bases and 6 bases, with 5 bases remaining between them. The DNA of the CDR3 is TGTGCCAGCAGCGTCTTCCCCGGGGAGCTGTTTTTT. This codes for CASSVFPGELFF.

This chain links TRBV7-9 with TRBJ2-3; the D is unclear. Germline CDR1 reads SEHNR; CDR2 reads FQNEAQ (reference sequence). The CDR3 loop spans 17 amino acids. Deletions cut 3 bases from V and 0 bases from J, with 16 bases between. The CDR3 coding sequence is TGTGCCAGCAGCTTTGCCCGGCCCCACTTCAGCACAGATACGCAGTATTTT. Residues: CASSFARPHFSTDTQYF.

V gene TRBV5-6 combines with J gene TRBJ2-1; the D is unclear. Trimming removed 4 bases at V and 6 bases at J, with 17 bases between. The CDR3 covers 15 residues. Germline-derived CDR1 and CDR2 are SGHDT and YYEEEE. CDR3 residues: CASSLAPVYGNEQFF. In nucleotides, the CDR3 is TGTGCCAGCAGCCTCGCGCCAGTTTATGGCAATGAGCAGTTCTTC.

This sequence joins TRBV28 and TRBJ2-1, with 8 bases fitting TRBD2. The CDR3 extends over 17 amino acids. V was pared by 7 bases and J by 3 bases, with 14 bases of the junction left unmatched. CDR1 is MDHEN and CDR2 is SYDVKM in the germline V gene. CDR3 coding DNA: TGTGCCAGCACCGAGGACAGCACTAGCGGCGACTACAATGAGCAGTTCTTC. It specifies CASTEDSTSGDYNEQFF.

The chain carries TRBV28 and TRBJ2-7; the D is unclear. Germline CDR1 and CDR2: MDHEN and SYDVKM. The CDR3 covers 14 residues. The V end lost 3 bases, the J end lost 4 bases, and 13 bases lay between the germline ends. CDR3 sequence: CASSFLGQVYEQYF. The CDR3 region has the DNA TGTGCCAGCAGTTTTCTTGGGCAGGTTTACGAGCAGTACTTC. The whole variable domain, remainder taken from reference TRBV28 and TRBJ2-7, is DVKVTQSSRYLVKRTGEKVFLECVQDMDHENMFWYRQDPGLGLRLIYFSYDVKMKEKGDIPEGYSVSREKKERFSLILESASTNQTSMYLCASSFLGQVYEQYFGPGTRLTVT.

The rearrangement uses TRBV29-1 and TRBJ2-1; D not resolved. Trimming cost V 3 bases and J 0 bases, with 15 bases left between them. Germline loops: CDR1 SQVTM, CDR2 ANQGSEA. The CDR3 has 16 residues. This CDR3 reads CSVESWVTSSYNEQFF. DNA for the CDR3: TGCAGCGTTGAGTCTTGGGTTACCAGCTCCTACAATGAGCAGTTCTTC.

This rearrangement joins TRBV19 to TRBJ2-2; the D gene could be TRBD1 or TRBD2 (5 bases each). V lost 5 bases, J lost 1 base, and 14 bases lay in between. In germline, CDR1 is LNHDA, CDR2 SQIVND (reference sequence). This CDR3 is built from 16 residues. The DNA of the CDR3 is TGTGCCAGTAGTTTCCCGTGGGGGATGAACACCGGGGAGCTGTTTTTT. This translates into CASSFPWGMNTGELFF.

V and J are TRBV27 and TRBJ2-7; perhaps TRBD1 as D (6 bases). The germline V and J ends were trimmed by 7 bases and 3 bases, with 16 bases remaining between them. The germline gives CDR1 MNHEY, CDR2 SMNVEV (reference sequence). This CDR3 comprises 14 residues. The DNA of the CDR3 is TGTGCCAGCAACCCGGTGGGGGCTCTCTACGAGCAGTACTTC. It specifies CASNPVGALYEQYF.

CDR3 in amino acids: CAWSVQQFYEQYF. The CDR3 bases are TGTGCCTGGAGTGTTCAGCAATTCTACGAGCAGTACTTC. The V call is TRBV30, the J call TRBJ2-7; D ambiguous. Trimming removed 0 bases at V and 3 bases at J, with 9 bases between. The CDR3 runs to 13 residues. The V gene's germline CDR1 is GTSNPN and CDR2 SVGIG (reference sequence).

The chain uses TRBV27 and TRBJ2-1, with D perhaps TRBD2 (6 bases). The germline V gene encodes CDR1 MNHEY and CDR2 SMNVEV (reference sequence). The CDR3 covers 16 residues. Trimming removed 6 bases at V and 0 bases at J, with 15 bases between. CDR3: CASRATGTHSYNEQFF. DNA for the CDR3: TGTGCCAGCAGAGCAACCGGGACTCACTCCTACAATGAGCAGTTCTTC.

The chain uses TRBV14 and TRBJ2-7; D gene ambiguous. The germline V gene has CDR1 SGHDN and CDR2 FVKESK. The CDR3 has 13 residues. V lost 4 bases and J lost 6, with 13 bases in between. Here the CDR3 reads CASSLAKGSEQYF. The CDR3 bases are TGTGCCAGCAGCCTCGCCAAGGGCAGCGAGCAGTACTTC.

This clone showed up just once. This same CDR3 is encoded by further DNA sequences in the sample. The chain links TRBV27 to TRBJ2-7; D tentatively reads TRBD1 or TRBD2 (5 bases each). The CDR3 loop spans 12 amino acids. Germline values: CDR1 MNHEY, CDR2 SMNVEV (reference sequence). Trimming removed 2 bases at V and 5 bases at J, with 7 bases between. The CDR3 sequence is CASSLRGDEQYF. The DNA for the CDR3 is TGTGCCAGCAGTTTAAGGGGAGACGAGCAGTACTTC.

This clone was detected only once. The V gene is TRBV7-9, the J gene TRBJ1-3; tentative D call: TRBD1 (5 bases). CDR1 SEHNR and CDR2 FQNEAQ come from the germline V gene (reference sequence). V lost 2 bases, J lost 0 bases, and 14 bases lay in between. The CDR3 is 17 amino acids. The CDR3 is CASSLNGDVISGNTIYF. DNA for the CDR3: TGTGCCAGCAGCTTAAATGGGGACGTAATCTCTGGAAACACCATATATTTT.

CDR3 coding DNA: TGTGCCAGCAGCTATAATGAGGGCGAGCAGTACTTC. It translates to CASSYNEGEQYF. The rearrangement uses TRBV4-2 and TRBJ2-7; D might be TRBD2 (5 bases). V lost 5 bases, J lost 6 bases, and 11 bases lay in between. Germline lookup yields CDR1 LGHNA and CDR2 YNFKEQ. The CDR3 covers 12 residues.

This clone was recorded only once. The rearrangement joins TRBV27 to TRBJ2-3, with TRBD1 matching 7 bases. Germline V CDR1 and CDR2: MNHEY, SMNVEV (reference sequence). J was trimmed by 3 bases and V by 3 bases; bases with no gene match: 6. The CDR3 runs to 15 residues. CDR3 in amino acids: CASSFIGDRTDTQYF. In DNA, the CDR3 is TGTGCCAGCAGTTTCATAGGGGACAGAACAGATACGCAGTATTTT.

J is TRBJ2-7 and V is TRBV10-3; 10 bases line up with TRBD1. Trimming at V came to 1 base and at J to 5 bases, leaving 11 bases not matched to a gene. This CDR3 comprises 17 residues. Germline lookup yields CDR1 ENHRY and CDR2 SYGVKD. The CDR3 loop is CAISEYADGTGDNEQYF. The CDR3 nucleotides are TGTGCCATCAGTGAGTATGCTGACGGGACAGGGGATAACGAGCAGTACTTC.

The gene calls are TRBV14 and TRBJ1-3, with 7 bases lining up with TRBD1. The J segment lost 4 bases and the V segment lost 4 bases, leaving 4 bases of the junction unmatched. Germline CDR1 reads SGHDN; CDR2 reads FVKESK. CDR3 length equals 14 residues. The CDR3 DNA sequence: TGTGCCAGCAGCCCAGGCAGGGGGGGAAACACCATATATTTT. It codes for CASSPGRGGNTIYF.

The rearrangement uses TRBV27 and TRBJ2-7; 11 bases match TRBD1. Germline CDR1 MNHEY, CDR2 SMNVEV (reference sequence). V trimming: 4 bases; J trimming: 6 bases; junction bases outside the gene matches: 8. The CDR3 has 15 amino acids. CDR3 nucleotides: TGTGCCAGCAGTTCAACCGGGACAGGGGGGCCCGAGCAGTACTTC. This translates into CASSSTGTGGPEQYF.

The genes are TRBV6-5 and TRBJ2-7; D unresolved. Per germline, CDR1 MNHEY and CDR2 SVGAGI. CDR3 length equals 15 residues. Trimming stripped 2 bases from V and 0 bases from J, with 11 bases between. CDR3: CASSYRAASSYEQYF. The CDR3 region has the DNA TGTGCCAGCAGTTACAGGGCGGCAAGCTCCTACGAGCAGTACTTC.

The V and J genes are TRBV27 and TRBJ2-1, with D tentatively TRBD1 (5 bases). CDR3 length: 14 residues. From germline, CDR1 is MNHEY and CDR2 SMNVEV (reference sequence). Trimming shortened V by 5 bases and J by 10 bases, and 18 bases separated the two germline ends. CDR3 nucleotide sequence: TGTGCCAGCAGTGACACGCCAAGGGGCACGGAGCAGTTCTTC. Translating gives CASSDTPRGTEQFF.

V and J are TRBV28 and TRBJ2-3, with D maybe TRBD2 (5 bases). Trimming removed 3 bases from V and 2 bases from J, with 9 bases in between. Germline V gives CDR1 MDHEN, CDR2 SYDVKM. The CDR3 runs 14 residues. CDR3 bases: TGTGCCAGCAGTTTCGCGGGCCTCACAGATACGCAGTATTTT. This encodes CASSFAGLTDTQYF. The complete variable domain, with remaining parts taken from reference TRBV28 and TRBJ2-3, reads DVKVTQSSRYLVKRTGEKVFLECVQDMDHENMFWYRQDPGLGLRLIYFSYDVKMKEKGDIPEGYSVSREKKERFSLILESASTNQTSMYLCASSFAGLTDTQYFGPGTRLTVL.

The chain uses TRBV27 and TRBJ1-4; D remains ambiguous. The CDR3 runs to 16 residues. Germline V gene data show CDR1 as MNHEY and CDR2 as SMNVEV (reference sequence). Trimming shortened V by 3 bases and J by 1 base, and 12 bases separated the two germline ends. The DNA for the CDR3 is TGTGCCAGCAGTTTCCCCCCAGGAGTAACTAATGAAAAACTGTTTTTT. It is translated as CASSFPPGVTNEKLFF.

The chain links TRBV5-4 to TRBJ2-7; TRBD2 matches at 11 bases. V shed 4 bases and J 0 bases; nucleotides not matched to a gene: 3. Germline CDR1 reads SGHNT; CDR2 reads YYREEE (reference sequence). The CDR3 is 15 amino acids. CDR3 coding DNA: TGTGCCAGCAGCACCGGACTAGCGGGCTCCTACGAGCAGTACTTC. Translated, it gives CASSTGLAGSYEQYF.

This chain joins TRBV21-1 and TRBJ1-2; the table's D call, TRBD1, has no DNA check behind it. TRBV21-1 is an annotated pseudogene. CDR3 length equals 15 residues. The CDR3 coding sequence is TGTGCCAGCAGCAAAAGGGGACAGAGGGTTTATGGCTACACCTTC. It translates to CASSKRGQRVYGYTF.

V usage is TRBV10-3 and J usage is TRBJ2-7, with D possibly being TRBD1 (6 bases). V lost 0 bases to trimming and J lost 2 bases, with 14 bases between them. The CDR3 loop spans 16 amino acids. The germline V gene encodes CDR1 ENHRY and CDR2 SYGVKD. The CDR3 DNA follows: TGTGCCATCAGTGAGTCGCGGCAGGGGAATCCCTACGAGCAGTACTTC. Its protein is CAISESRQGNPYEQYF.

The chain uses TRBV10-1 and TRBJ2-5, with 7 bases that match TRBD1. Germline values: CDR1 WNHNN, CDR2 SYGVQD (reference sequence). The CDR3 loop spans 10 amino acids. Germline trimming cut 9 bases from V and 14 bases from J; bases unmatched to any gene: 9. DNA of the CDR3: TGCGCCAGTGGAACGGGACAGTCTTACTTC. It translates to CASGTGQSYF.